These T cell receptor beta chains were read from a single sample in a study of blood T cell repertoires in COVID-19. Produced via immunoSEQ multiplex PCR; TCRdb's table is partial and in-frame only. The sample lists 40,000 to 65,000 clones; 70% to 85% were seen once. The sample was peripheral blood. These receptors all stem from a human donor in a cohort sampled during active COVID-19. Each CDR3 is given with its conserved first and last residue. D genes are given only for firm matches. Rows give clone size only sometimes, using once, few, many, or a class for an expanded clone.

V gene	J gene	D gene	clone size	CDR3 DNA	CDR3 protein
TRBV29-1	TRBJ2-2	-	few	TGCAGCGTTGAAGATAGAACGGACGGGAGCAGGGTTATCACCGGGGAGCTGTTTTTT	CSVEDRTDGSRVITGELFF
TRBV7-3	TRBJ2-7	TRBD1	-	TGTGCCAGCAGCTTAGGCGGACAGGGTAAGGCGGTCGAGCAGTACTTC	CASSLGGQGKAVEQYF
TRBV19	TRBJ1-2	TRBD1	-	TGTGCCAGTAGTAGGACAGGGGACCCTTCGATGGACTATGGCTACACCTTC	CASSRTGDPSMDYGYTF
TRBV7-2	TRBJ2-3	TRBD2	few	TGTGCCAGCAGCCTCGGACTAGCGACAGATACGCAGTATTTT	CASSLGLATDTQYF
TRBV28	TRBJ2-7	-	-	TGTGCCAGCAGTTTGACAGGTGTCTCCTACGAGCAGTACTTC	CASSLTGVSYEQYF
TRBV18	TRBJ2-7	-	-	TGTGCCAGCTCACCAAGGGATCAGGGGCGCGAGCAGTACTTC	CASSPRDQGREQYF
TRBV20-1	TRBJ1-5	-	-	TGCAGTGCTGGAGCGGTTCAGCCCCAGCATTTT	CSAGAVQPQHF
TRBV6-5	TRBJ2-5	TRBD1	-	TGTGCCAGTCGACGACAAGGGGGCAACCAAGAGACCCAGTACTTC	CASRRQGGNQETQYF
TRBV5-1	TRBJ1-1	-	-	TGCGCCAGCAGCTTGGGGGGGCTCTCCTACACTGAAGCTTTCTTT	CASSLGGLSYTEAFF
TRBV5-1	TRBJ2-3	TRBD2	-	TGCGCCAGCAGCGAGGGACTAGCGGGGTCGGGAGATACGCAGTATTTT	CASSEGLAGSGDTQYF
TRBV18	TRBJ1-2	TRBD1	-	TGTGCCAGCTCACCCGAGACAGGGAAGTATGGCTACACCTTC	CASSPETGKYGYTF